The sequence of this T cell receptor (beta chain) was determined in a study of long-term antiretroviral therapy in people with HIV. Overall study context: Collection dates of the earliest samples fall about a decade before the 2015 immediate-ART recommendation.

The authors ran the immunoSEQ assay, v3.0, at survey level. Sequencing used immunoSEQ multiplex PCR; TCRdb keeps in-frame clones, though not all of them. The table has about 15,000 clones, 78% seen once. The germline V gene has CDR1 SEHNR and CDR2 FQNEAQ (reference sequence). The CDR3 covers 14 residues. V was clipped by 5 bases and J by 0 bases, with 10 bases between them. Cryopreserved PBMC, at about 0.85-10 million per sample, were present before DNA extraction. The clonotype was recovered from a middle-aged woman with HIV. The material sequenced was unsorted PBMCs, taken just over 3.1 years after starting antiretroviral therapy. This chain connects TRBV7-9 to TRBJ1-1, with D perhaps TRBD1 (5 bases). The CDR3 DNA reads TGTGCCAGCAGCGCCGACAGCTTGAACACTGAAGCTTTCTTT. This gives the protein CASSADSLNTEAFF.